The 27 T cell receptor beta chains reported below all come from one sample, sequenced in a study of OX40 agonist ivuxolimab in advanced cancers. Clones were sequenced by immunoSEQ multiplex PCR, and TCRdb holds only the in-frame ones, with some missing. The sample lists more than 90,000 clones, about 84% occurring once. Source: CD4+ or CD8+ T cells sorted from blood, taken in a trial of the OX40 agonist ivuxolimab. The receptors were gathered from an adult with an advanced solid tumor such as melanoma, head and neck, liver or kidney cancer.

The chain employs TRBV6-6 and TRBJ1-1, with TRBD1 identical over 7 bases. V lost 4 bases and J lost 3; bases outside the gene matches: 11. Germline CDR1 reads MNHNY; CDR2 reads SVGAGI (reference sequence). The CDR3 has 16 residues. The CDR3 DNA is TGTGCCAGCAGTTTTACAAAGACAGGGCCAGACACTGAAGCTTTCTTT. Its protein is CASSFTKTGPDTEAFF.

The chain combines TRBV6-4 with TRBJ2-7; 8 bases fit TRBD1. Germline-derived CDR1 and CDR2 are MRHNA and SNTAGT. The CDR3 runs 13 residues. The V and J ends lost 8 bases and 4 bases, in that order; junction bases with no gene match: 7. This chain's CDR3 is CASPTGGIYEQYF. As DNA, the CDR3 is TGTGCCAGCCCAACAGGGGGAATATACGAGCAGTACTTC.

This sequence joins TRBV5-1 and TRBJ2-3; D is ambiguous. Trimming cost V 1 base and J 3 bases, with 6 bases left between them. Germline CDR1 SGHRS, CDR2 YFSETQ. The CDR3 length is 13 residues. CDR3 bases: TGCGCCAGCAGCTTGTTATTAACAGATACGCAGTATTTT. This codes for CASSLLLTDTQYF. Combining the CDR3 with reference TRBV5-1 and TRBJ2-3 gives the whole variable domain KAGVTQTPRYLIKTRGQQVTLSCSPISGHRSVSWYQQTPGQGLQFLFEYFSETQRNKGNFPGRFSGRQFSNSRSEMNVSTLELGDSALYLCASSLLLTDTQYFGPGTRLTVL.

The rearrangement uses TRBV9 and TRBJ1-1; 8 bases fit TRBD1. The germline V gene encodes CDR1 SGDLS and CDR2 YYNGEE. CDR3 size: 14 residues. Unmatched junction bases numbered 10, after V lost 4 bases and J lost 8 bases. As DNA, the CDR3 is TGTGCCAGCAGCCGTACGGTGACAGGGGTCGAAGCTTTCTTT. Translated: CASSRTVTGVEAFF.

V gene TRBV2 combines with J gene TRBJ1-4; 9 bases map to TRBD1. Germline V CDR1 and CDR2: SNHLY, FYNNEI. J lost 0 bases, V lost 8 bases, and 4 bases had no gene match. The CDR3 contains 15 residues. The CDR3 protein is CASGGQGATNEKLFF. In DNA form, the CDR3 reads TGTGCCAGCGGGGGACAGGGTGCAACTAATGAAAAACTGTTTTTT.

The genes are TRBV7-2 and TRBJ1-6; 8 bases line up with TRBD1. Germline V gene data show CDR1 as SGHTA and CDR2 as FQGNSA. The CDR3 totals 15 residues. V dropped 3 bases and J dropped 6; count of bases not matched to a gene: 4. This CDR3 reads CASSFTGGPNSPLHF. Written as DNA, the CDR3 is TGTGCCAGCAGCTTCACAGGGGGTCCTAATTCACCCCTCCACTTT.

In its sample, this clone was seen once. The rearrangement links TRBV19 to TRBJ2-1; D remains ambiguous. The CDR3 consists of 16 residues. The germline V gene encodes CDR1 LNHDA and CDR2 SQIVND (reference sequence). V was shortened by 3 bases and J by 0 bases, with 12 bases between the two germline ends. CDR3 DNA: TGTGCCAGTAGTATCGAGCCGTGGAGCTCCTACAATGAGCAGTTCTTC. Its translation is CASSIEPWSSYNEQFF.

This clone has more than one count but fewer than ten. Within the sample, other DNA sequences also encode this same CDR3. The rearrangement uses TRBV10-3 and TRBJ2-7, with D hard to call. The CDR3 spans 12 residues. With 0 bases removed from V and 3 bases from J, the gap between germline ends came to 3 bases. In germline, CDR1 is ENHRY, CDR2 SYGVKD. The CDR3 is CAISESRYEQYF. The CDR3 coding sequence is TGTGCCATCAGTGAGTCCCGCTACGAGCAGTACTTC.

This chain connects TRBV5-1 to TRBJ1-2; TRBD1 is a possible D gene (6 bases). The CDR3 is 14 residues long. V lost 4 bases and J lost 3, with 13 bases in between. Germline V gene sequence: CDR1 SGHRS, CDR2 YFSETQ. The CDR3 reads CASSLDGGYYGYTF. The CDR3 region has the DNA TGCGCCAGCAGCCTGGATGGGGGCTACTATGGCTACACCTTC.

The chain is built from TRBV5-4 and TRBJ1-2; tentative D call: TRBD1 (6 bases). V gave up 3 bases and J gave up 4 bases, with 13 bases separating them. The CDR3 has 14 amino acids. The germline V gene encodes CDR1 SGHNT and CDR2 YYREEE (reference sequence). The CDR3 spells CASSYTGTAYGYTF. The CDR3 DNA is TGTGCCAGCAGCTACACAGGGACGGCCTATGGCTACACCTTC.

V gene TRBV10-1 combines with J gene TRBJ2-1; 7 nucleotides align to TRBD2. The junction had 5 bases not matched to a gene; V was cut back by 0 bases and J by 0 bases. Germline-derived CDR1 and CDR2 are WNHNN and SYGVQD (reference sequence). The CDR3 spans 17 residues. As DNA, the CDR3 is TGCGCCAGCAGTGAGTCGCGGACTAGTCACTCCTACAATGAGCAGTTCTTC. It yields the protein CASSESRTSHSYNEQFF.

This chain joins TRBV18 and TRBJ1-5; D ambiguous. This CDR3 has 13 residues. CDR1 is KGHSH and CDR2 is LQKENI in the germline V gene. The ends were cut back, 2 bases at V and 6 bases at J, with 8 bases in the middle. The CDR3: CASSPGKGQPQHF. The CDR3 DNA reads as TGTGCCAGCTCACCAGGTAAGGGTCAGCCCCAGCATTTT. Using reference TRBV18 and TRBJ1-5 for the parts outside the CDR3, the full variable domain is NAGVMQNPRHLVRRRGQEARLRCSPMKGHSHVYWYRQLPEEGLKFMVYLQKENIIDESGMPKERFSAEFPKEGPSILRIQQVVRGDSAAYFCASSPGKGQPQHFGDGTRLSIL.

The chain's CDR3 is CASSLGVNEQYF. The CDR3 nucleotides are TGTGCCAGCAGCTTGGGAGTAAACGAGCAGTACTTC. The chain joins TRBV5-5 to TRBJ2-7; D gene ambiguous. This CDR3 spans 12 amino acids. Trimming left V 0 bases short and J 5 bases short, with 6 bases between. Germline V gene data show CDR1 as SGHKS and CDR2 as YYEKEE (reference sequence).

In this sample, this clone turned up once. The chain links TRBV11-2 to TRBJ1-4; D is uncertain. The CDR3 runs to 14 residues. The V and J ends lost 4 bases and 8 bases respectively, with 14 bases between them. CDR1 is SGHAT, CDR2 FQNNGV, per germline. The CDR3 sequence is CASSSPGMGEKLFF. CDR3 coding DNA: TGTGCCAGCAGCTCCCCGGGGATGGGGGAAAAACTGTTTTTT.

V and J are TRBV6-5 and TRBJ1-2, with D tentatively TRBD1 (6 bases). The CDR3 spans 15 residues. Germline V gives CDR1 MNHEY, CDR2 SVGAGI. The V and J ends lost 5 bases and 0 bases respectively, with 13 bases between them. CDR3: CASSTGQISNYGYTF. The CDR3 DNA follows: TGTGCCAGCAGTACCGGACAGATTTCTAACTATGGCTACACCTTC.

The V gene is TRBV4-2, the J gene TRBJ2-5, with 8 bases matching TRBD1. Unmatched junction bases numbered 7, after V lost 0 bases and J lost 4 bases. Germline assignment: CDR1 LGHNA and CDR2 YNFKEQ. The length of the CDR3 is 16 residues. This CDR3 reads CASSQEIRGRGETQYF. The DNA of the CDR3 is TGTGCCAGCAGCCAAGAGATCAGGGGGCGCGGAGAGACCCAGTACTTC.

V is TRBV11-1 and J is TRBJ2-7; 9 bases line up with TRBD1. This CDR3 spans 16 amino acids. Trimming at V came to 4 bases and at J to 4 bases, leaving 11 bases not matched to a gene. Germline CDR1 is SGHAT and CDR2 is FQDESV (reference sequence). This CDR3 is CASSSQGQGSGYEQYF. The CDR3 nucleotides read TGTGCCAGCAGCTCCCAGGGACAGGGAAGCGGTTACGAGCAGTACTTC.

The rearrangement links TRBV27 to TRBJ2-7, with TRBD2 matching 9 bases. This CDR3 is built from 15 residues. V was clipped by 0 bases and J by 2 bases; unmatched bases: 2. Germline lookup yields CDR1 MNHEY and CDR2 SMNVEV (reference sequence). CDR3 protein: CASSLSGLAAYEQYF. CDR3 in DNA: TGTGCCAGCAGTTTATCGGGACTAGCCGCCTACGAGCAGTACTTC.

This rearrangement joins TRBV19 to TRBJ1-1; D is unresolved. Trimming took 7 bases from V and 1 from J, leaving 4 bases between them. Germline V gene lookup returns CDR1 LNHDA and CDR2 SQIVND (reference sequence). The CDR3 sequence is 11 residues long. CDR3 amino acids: CASKKNTEAFF. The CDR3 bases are TGTGCCAGTAAGAAGAACACTGAAGCTTTCTTT.

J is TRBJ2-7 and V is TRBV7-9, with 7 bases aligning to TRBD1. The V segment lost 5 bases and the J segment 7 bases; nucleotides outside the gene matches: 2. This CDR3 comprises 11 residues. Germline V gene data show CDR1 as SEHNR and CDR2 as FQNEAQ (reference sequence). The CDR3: CASSTQGEQYF. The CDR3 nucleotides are TGTGCCAGCAGCACACAGGGGGAGCAGTACTTC.

This chain's CDR3 is CASSSGPYSNQPQHF. The DNA for the CDR3 is TGCGCCAGCAGCTCTGGACCTTATAGCAATCAGCCCCAGCATTTT. The V gene is TRBV5-1, the J gene TRBJ1-5, with D unclear. Per germline, CDR1 SGHRS and CDR2 YFSETQ. This CDR3 spans 15 amino acids. V was pared by 3 bases and J by 0 bases, with 10 bases between.

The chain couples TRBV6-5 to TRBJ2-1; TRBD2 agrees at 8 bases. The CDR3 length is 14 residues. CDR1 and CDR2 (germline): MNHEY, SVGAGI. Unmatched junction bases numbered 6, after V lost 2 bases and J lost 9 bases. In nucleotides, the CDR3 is TGTGCCAGCAGTTACAGCGGGGGCTGGGGTGAGCAGTTCTTC. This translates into CASSYSGGWGEQFF.

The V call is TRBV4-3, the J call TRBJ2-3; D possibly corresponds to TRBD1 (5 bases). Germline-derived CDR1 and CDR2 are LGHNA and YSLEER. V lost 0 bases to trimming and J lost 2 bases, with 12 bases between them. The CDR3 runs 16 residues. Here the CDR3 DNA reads TGCGCCAGCAGCCAAGAATGGGGCAGGGACACAGATACGCAGTATTTT. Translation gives CASSQEWGRDTDTQYF.

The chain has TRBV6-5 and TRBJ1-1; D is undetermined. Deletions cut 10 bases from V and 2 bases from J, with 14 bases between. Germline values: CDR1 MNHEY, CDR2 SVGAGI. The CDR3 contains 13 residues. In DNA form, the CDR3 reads TGTGCCACCACCTCCTCGACAAACACTGAAGCTTTCTTT. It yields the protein CATTSSTNTEAFF.

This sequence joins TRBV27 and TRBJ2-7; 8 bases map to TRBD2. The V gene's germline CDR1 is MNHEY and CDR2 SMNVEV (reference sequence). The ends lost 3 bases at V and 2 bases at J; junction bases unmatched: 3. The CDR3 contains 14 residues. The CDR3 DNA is TGTGCCAGCAGTTTTGAGCGGGGGCCCTACGAGCAGTACTTC. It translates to CASSFERGPYEQYF.

CDR3 DNA sequence: TGTGCCAGCAGCGAGAGGACTTATGGCTACACCTTC. This sequence encodes CASSERTYGYTF. This chain links TRBV9 with TRBJ1-2; D remains ambiguous. The V gene lost 3 bases and the J gene lost 5 bases, with 8 bases spanning the gap. The CDR3 has 12 residues. Germline CDR1 reads SGDLS; CDR2 reads YYNGEE. Based on the CDR3 plus reference TRBV9 and TRBJ1-2, the full variable domain is DSGVTQTPKHLITATGQRVTLRCSPRSGDLSVYWYQQSLDQGLQFLIQYYNGEERAKGNILERFSAQQFPDLHSELNLSSLELGDSALYFCASSERTYGYTFGSGTRLTVV.

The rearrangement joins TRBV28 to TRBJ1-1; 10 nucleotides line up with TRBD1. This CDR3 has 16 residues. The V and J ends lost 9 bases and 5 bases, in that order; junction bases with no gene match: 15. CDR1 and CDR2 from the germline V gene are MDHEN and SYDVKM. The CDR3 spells CASTNSGQGMETEAFF. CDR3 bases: TGTGCCAGTACTAACTCGGGACAGGGGATGGAGACTGAAGCTTTCTTT.